This T cell receptor (beta chain) derives from a study of T cell responses to AZD1222 COVID-19 vaccine. Clones were read by immunoSEQ multiplex PCR, and TCRdb kept only the in-frame ones, dropping some. Altogether around 140,000 clones are present, about 89% being singletons, with the ten largest covering about 7.5%. Of note for this clone: Its antigen is not identified.

Study findings and constraints: Clonal diversity may have been underestimated in mostly white British donors. Once two AZD1222 doses were given, Spike-specific TCR breadth and depth went up. Spike as a whole was targeted by vaccine-associated CD4 TCRs, dominant at 160-218 and 743-854. Per reports, nearly half of all spike-specific TCRs target regions that are unmutated in variants.

V lost 2 bases, J lost 3 bases, and 2 bases stayed unmatched. The CDR3 consists of 16 residues. CDR1 and CDR2 from the germline V gene are MDHEN and SYDVKM. This chain links TRBV28 with TRBJ2-6, with TRBD1 identical over 9 bases. Sequencing used peripheral blood, obtained 28 days after the second dose of the MenACWY control vaccine. This clonotype originated in an adult who received the MenACWY meningococcal vaccine as a control. Here the CDR3 DNA reads TGTGCCAGCAGTTTAGGACAGGGGTTTGGGGCCAACGTCCTGACTTTC. This translates into CASSLGQGFGANVLTF.